This T cell receptor (beta chain) was documented in a study of T cell repertoires in cytomegalovirus infection (dated by TCRdb to about 2019). Context from the whole study: Donor HLA type was relevant to the analysis, because carriage of CMV infection together with the matching HLA type was indicated by public TCR beta signatures. General conclusions and limits of the study: The ex vivo response was dominated by HLA-C-restricted CMV-specific TCR beta clonotypes, which also provided the single most frequent clonotype in two of eight donors. In both this cohort and an independent approximately 350-donor cohort, the cumulative frequency of public TCR beta family members distinguished carriers of CMV infection plus the relevant HLA type.

Counted from cysteine to phenylalanine, this CDR3 has 14 amino acids. Only the CDR3 region is kept as DNA, spanning 42 bases read in frame from base 1. Trimming costs V 2 bases and J 8 bases, and their ends lie 10 bases apart. Sequencing was performed on an Illumina HiSeq 1500. TCRdb's own reprocessing of the public reads used fastp at Q25 and MiXCR and kept productive beta chains. Rows are unified per CDR3 protein, each entry keeping the most common DNA and genes. This sample holds over 300,000 distinct CDR3 sequences; 9% to 9.5% were observed only once. The ten largest clones capture roughly 4% of the sample. This clonotype was seen only a few times. Its antigen target is currently unknown. Base qualities are not at hand, and no much larger clone is one base apart.

The chain is encoded by TRBV12-3 or TRBV12-4 joined to TRBJ2-6; perhaps TRBD2 is the D gene, with 5 bases matching. This sequence originates from a human donor in good health (CMV status not recorded). Some clones in this sample may be carry-over from other donors' samples. Sequencing was performed on PBMCs. The CDR3 corresponds to CASSLISGTNVLTF. The nucleotide sequence reads as follows: TGTGCCAGCAGTTTAATTTCCGGGACCAACGTCCTGACTTTC.